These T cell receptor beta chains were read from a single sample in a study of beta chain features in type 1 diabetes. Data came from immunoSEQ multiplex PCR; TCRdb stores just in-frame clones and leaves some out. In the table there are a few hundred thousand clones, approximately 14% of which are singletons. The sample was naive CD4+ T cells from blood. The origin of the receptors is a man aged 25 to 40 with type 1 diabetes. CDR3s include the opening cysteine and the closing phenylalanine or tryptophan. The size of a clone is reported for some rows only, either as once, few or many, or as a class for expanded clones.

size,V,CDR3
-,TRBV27,CASSLRTSGSYEQYF
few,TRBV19,CASRVRANYGYTF
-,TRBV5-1,CASRIDQAALGTDTQYF
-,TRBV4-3,CAITRDYEQYF
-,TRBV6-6,CASSYSRTGATEQFF
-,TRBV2,CASGRQGASTF
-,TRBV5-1,CASSSSLGHANEKLFF
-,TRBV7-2,CASGLQTSTSTDTQYF
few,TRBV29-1,CSVRLYTDTQYF
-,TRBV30,CAWSLGTANTEAFF
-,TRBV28,CASSRITEAFF
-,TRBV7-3,CASSLSKGALAFF
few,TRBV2,CASSEQGVNQPQHF
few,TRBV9,CASSVGGYDYEQYF
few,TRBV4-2,CASSQGTQTWEQYF
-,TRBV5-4,CASSFYRAGRTEAFF
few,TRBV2,CASSLLASNTGELFF
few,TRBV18,CASSPGQGNTEAFF